This T cell receptor beta chain was sequenced in a study of PD-L1 blockade in urothelial cancer. Study-wide background: Blood was evaluated 3 weeks (second dose) and 6 weeks after therapy began.

Assay: immunoSEQ multiplex PCR; the TCRdb copy retains only in-frame clones and omits some. This sample yields 60,000 to 85,000 clones, of which about nine tenths are seen a single time; more than 5.5% belongs to the top ten. Trimming left V 2 bases short and J 0 bases short, with 11 bases between. This CDR3 spans 15 amino acids. CDR1 is KGHSH and CDR2 is LQKENI in the germline V gene. This TCR derives from a woman between 65 and 79 years old with urothelial cancer. The J gene is TRBJ2-7, the V gene TRBV18, with D possibly being TRBD1 (6 bases). The starting material was PBMCs, obtained around atezolizumab (anti-PD-L1) treatment. In DNA form, the CDR3 reads TGTGCCAGCTCACCAGGGCAGGACAGCTCCTACGAGCAGTACTTC. It encodes CASSPGQDSSYEQYF.